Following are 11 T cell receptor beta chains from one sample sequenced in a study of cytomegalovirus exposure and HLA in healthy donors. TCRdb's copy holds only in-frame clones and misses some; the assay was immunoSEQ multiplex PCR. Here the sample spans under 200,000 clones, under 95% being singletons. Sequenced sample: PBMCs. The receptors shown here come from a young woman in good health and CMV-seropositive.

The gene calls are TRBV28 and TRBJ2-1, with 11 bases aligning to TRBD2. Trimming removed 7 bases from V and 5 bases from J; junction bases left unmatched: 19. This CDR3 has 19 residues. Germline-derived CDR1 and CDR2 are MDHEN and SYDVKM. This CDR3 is CASTYTEDLLAGDNNEQFF. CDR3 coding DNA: TGTGCCAGCACCTACACGGAAGACCTACTAGCGGGAGACAACAATGAGCAGTTCTTC. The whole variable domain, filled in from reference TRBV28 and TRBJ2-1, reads DVKVTQSSRYLVKRTGEKVFLECVQDMDHENMFWYRQDPGLGLRLIYFSYDVKMKEKGDIPEGYSVSREKKERFSLILESASTNQTSMYLCASTYTEDLLAGDNNEQFFGPGTRLTVL.

CDR3 amino acids: CATSSRGRGTRDKGRVLEQYF. The CDR3 region has the DNA TGTGCCACCAGCAGCCGGGGGAGGGGGACACGAGATAAGGGTCGGGTTCTCGAGCAGTACTTC. V is TRBV15 and J is TRBJ2-7, with D possibly being TRBD2 (7 bases). V was shortened by 3 bases and J by 6 bases, with 36 bases between the two germline ends. This CDR3 region has 21 residues. Germline V lookup: CDR1 LNHNV, CDR2 YYDKDF (reference sequence).

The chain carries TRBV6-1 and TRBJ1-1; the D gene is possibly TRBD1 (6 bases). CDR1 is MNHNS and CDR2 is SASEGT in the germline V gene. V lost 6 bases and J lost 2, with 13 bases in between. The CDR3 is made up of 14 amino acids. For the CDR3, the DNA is TGTGCCAGCAGGAAGACAGGTTTCAACACTGAAGCTTTCTTT. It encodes CASRKTGFNTEAFF.

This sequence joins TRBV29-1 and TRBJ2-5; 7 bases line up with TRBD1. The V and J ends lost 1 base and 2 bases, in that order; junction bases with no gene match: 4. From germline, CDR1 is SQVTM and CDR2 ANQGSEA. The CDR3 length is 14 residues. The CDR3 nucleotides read TGCAGCGTTGAAGCGGGACAGCTACAAGAGACCCAGTACTTC. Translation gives CSVEAGQLQETQYF.

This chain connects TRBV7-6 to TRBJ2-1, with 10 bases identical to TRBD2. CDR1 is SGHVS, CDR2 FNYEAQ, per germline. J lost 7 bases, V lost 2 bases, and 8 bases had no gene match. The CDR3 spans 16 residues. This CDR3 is CASSLTAGGILNEQFF. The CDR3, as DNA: TGTGCCAGCAGCTTAACAGCGGGGGGGATTTTAAATGAGCAGTTCTTC.

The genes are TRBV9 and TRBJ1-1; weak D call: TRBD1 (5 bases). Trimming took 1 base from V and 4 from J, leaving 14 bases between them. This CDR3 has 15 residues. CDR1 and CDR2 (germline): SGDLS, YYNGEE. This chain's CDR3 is CASSVIDSAFTEAFF. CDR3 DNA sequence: TGTGCCAGCAGCGTAATAGACAGCGCATTCACTGAAGCTTTCTTT.

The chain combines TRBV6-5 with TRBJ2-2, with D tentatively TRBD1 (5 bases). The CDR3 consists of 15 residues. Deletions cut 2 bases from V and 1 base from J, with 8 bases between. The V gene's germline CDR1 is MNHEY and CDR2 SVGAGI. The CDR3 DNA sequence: TGTGCCAGCAGTTACCCCACAGGGAACACCGGGGAGCTGTTTTTT. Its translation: CASSYPTGNTGELFF.

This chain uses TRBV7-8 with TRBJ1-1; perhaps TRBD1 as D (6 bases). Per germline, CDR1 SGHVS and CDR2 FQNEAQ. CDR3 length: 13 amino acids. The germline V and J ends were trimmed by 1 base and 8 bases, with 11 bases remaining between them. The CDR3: CASSLVRRGEAFF. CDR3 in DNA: TGTGCCAGCAGCTTAGTACGCAGGGGAGAAGCTTTCTTT.

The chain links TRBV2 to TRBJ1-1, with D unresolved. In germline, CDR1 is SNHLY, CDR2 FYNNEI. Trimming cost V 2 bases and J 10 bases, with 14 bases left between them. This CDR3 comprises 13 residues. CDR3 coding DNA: TGTGCCAGCAGTGAATTTGGGTCAAGAGGAGCTTTCTTT. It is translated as CASSEFGSRGAFF.

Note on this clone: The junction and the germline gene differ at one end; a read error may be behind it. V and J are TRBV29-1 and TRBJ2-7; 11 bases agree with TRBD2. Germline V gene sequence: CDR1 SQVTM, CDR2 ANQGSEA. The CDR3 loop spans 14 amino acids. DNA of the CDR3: TGCAGCGTGGAAGCTAGCGGGAGGCCCGACGAGCAGTACTTC. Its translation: CSVEASGRPDEQYF.

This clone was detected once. The CDR3 region is CARSPRQDRRSQETQYF. The CDR3 region has the DNA TGTGCCAGAAGCCCTCGCCAAGACAGAAGATCACAAGAGACCCAGTACTTC. This chain joins TRBV5-3 and TRBJ2-5; a possible D gene is TRBD1 (5 bases). TRBV5-3 is labeled an ORF, and its function is uncertain. Trimming left V 4 bases short and J 2 bases short, with 21 bases between. This CDR3 spans 17 amino acids.